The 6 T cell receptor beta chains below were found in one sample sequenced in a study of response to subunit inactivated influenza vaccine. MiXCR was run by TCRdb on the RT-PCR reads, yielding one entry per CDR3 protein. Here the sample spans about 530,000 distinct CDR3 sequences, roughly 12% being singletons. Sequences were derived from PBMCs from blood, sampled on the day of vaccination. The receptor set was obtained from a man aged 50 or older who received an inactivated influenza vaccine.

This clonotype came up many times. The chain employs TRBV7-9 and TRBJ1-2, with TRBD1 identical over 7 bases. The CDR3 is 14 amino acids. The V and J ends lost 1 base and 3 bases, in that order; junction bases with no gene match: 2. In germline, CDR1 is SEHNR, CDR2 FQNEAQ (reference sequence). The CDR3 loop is CASSLGQGDYGYTF. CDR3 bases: TGTGCCAGCAGCTTAGGACAGGGTGACTATGGCTACACCTTC.

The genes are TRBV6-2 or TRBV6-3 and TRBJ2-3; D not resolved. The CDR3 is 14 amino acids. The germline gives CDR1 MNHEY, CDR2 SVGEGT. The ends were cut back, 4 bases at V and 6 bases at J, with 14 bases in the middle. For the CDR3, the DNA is TGTGCCAGCAGTTCCTCCTCTTGGCGGGATACGCAGTATTTT. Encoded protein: CASSSSSWRDTQYF.

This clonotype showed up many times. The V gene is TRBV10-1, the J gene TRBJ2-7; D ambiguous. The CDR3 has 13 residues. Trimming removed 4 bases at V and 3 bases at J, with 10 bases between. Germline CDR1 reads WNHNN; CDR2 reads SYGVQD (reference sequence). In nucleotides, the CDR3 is TGCGCCAGCAGTGGAGTGGGTTTCTACGAGCAGTACTTC. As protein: CASSGVGFYEQYF.

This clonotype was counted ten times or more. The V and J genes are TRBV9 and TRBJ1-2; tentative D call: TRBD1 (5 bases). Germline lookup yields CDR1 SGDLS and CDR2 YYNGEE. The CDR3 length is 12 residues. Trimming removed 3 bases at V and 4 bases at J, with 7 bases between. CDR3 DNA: TGTGCCAGCAGCGAGACAGTCTATGGCTACACCTTC. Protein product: CASSETVYGYTF.

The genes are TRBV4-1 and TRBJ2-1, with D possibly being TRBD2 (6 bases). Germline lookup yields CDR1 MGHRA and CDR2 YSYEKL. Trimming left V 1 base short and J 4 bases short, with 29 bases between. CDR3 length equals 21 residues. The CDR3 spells CASSQGSRTIWETGEYNEQFF. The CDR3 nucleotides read TGCGCCAGCAGCCAAGGAAGTCGGACTATCTGGGAGACCGGCGAATACAATGAGCAGTTCTTC.

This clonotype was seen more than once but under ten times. Here the CDR3 DNA reads TGCAGTGCTAGAGAACCGGGACTAGCGGGAGGAAGATCCTACAATGAGCAGTTCTTC. Encoded protein: CSAREPGLAGGRSYNEQFF. V and J are TRBV20-1 and TRBJ2-1; TRBD2 agrees at 15 bases. V lost 0 bases and J lost 1; bases outside the gene matches: 7. This CDR3 comprises 19 residues. Germline CDR1 DFQATT, CDR2 SNEGSKA (reference sequence).